The source of this T cell receptor beta chain is a study of blood T cell repertoires in COVID-19. Study in general: T cells, B-cell-depleted T cells, or PBMCs provided the cDNA or gDNA that served as material.

As originally analysed: For nucleated cells, counts were estimated from reference gene primer amplification. TCRdb's table, derived via immunoSEQ multiplex PCR, lists solely in-frame clones and lacks some. Clone size and V and J calls were adopted from that table, with D and trimming inferred from the DNA. The table includes some 180,000 clones, 84% detected once. Participants, about 18 to 95 years old, spanned about two dozen US areas. Clinical histories supplied by participants themselves formed the basis of cohort assignment. This clone was found a few times. The CDR3 totals 15 residues. V lost 7 bases and J 1 base, leaving 16 bases between the germline ends. Germline assignment: CDR1 LNHDA and CDR2 SQIVND (reference sequence).

The source of this sequence is a woman in her twenties or thirties who had been exposed to COVID-19. V usage is TRBV19 and J usage is TRBJ1-1, with a tentative D call TRBD1 (5 bases). The sample taken for sequencing was PBMCs or T cells enriched from blood (not recorded which). The CDR3: CASNASPQGNTEAFF. As DNA, the CDR3 is TGTGCCAGTAATGCCTCCCCGCAGGGGAACACTGAAGCTTTCTTT.